This passage covers 25 T cell receptor beta chains from one sample sequenced in a study of T cell responses to AZD1222 COVID-19 vaccine. The repertoire was sequenced with immunoSEQ multiplex PCR; TCRdb's copy has only in-frame clones and lacks some. The top ten hold approximately 2.1% of the sample, which has some 140,000 clones, 75% to 95% seen once. The starting material was peripheral blood, obtained 28 days after the second AZD1222 dose. Every receptor here comes from an adult who received the AZD1222 COVID-19 vaccine.

The chain links TRBV2 to TRBJ2-3, with a tentative D call TRBD1 (6 bases). The germline V gene encodes CDR1 SNHLY and CDR2 FYNNEI. This CDR3 has 14 amino acids. Trimming removed 6 bases at V and 4 bases at J, with 14 bases between. The CDR3 DNA reads as TGTGCCAGCAGAGGCGACGGACAGTCAGATACGCAGTATTTT. Translated: CASRGDGQSDTQYF.

The chain joins TRBV2 to TRBJ1-4, with D hard to call. Trimming removed 5 bases at V and 4 bases at J, with 8 bases between. The CDR3 contains 13 residues. Per the germline V gene, CDR1 is SNHLY and CDR2 is FYNNEI. The CDR3 DNA reads as TGTGCCAGCAGTTACCAGAGTAATGAAAAACTGTTTTTT. Its translation is CASSYQSNEKLFF.

The rearrangement uses TRBV5-6 and TRBJ1-4; D is ambiguous. V lost 3 bases and J 4 bases, leaving 16 bases between the germline ends. Looked up from germline, CDR1 is SGHDT and CDR2 is YYEEEE. The CDR3 has 16 residues. The CDR3 sequence: CASSSRWGGDNEKLFF. As DNA, the CDR3 is TGTGCCAGCAGCTCACGCTGGGGAGGCGATAATGAAAAACTGTTTTTT. Variable domain in full (rest from reference TRBV5-6 and TRBJ1-4): DAGVTQSPTHLIKTRGQQVTLRCSPKSGHDTVSWYQQALGQGPQFIFQYYEEEERQRGNFPDRFSGHQFPNYSSELNVNALLLGDSALYLCASSSRWGGDNEKLFFGSGTQLSVL.

The chain has TRBV7-6 and TRBJ1-3; D not certain. CDR1 and CDR2 from the germline V gene are SGHVS and FNYEAQ. V gave up 4 bases and J gave up 4 bases, with 11 bases separating them. The CDR3 is made up of 14 amino acids. The CDR3 coding sequence is TGTGCCAGCAGCTCAGCGCCGGGGGGAAACACCATATATTTT. Its protein is CASSSAPGGNTIYF.

The chain carries TRBV5-5 and TRBJ1-1; a possible D gene is TRBD1 (6 bases). Trimming took off 0 bases at V and 1 base at J, with 10 bases between the two ends. The CDR3 sequence is 15 residues long. CDR1 SGHKS and CDR2 YYEKEE come from the germline V gene (reference sequence). Here the CDR3 reads CASSLAKQGNTEAFF. The CDR3 coding sequence is TGTGCCAGCAGCTTGGCCAAACAGGGGAACACTGAAGCTTTCTTT.

This chain joins TRBV4-1 and TRBJ2-5; a possible D gene is TRBD1 (6 bases). The germline CDR1 and CDR2 sequences are MGHRA and YSYEKL. CDR3 length: 16 amino acids. Trimming took 0 bases from V and 5 from J, leaving 16 bases between them. This CDR3 is CASSQDTGQPGETQYF. CDR3 DNA sequence: TGCGCCAGCAGCCAAGATACCGGACAGCCAGGGGAGACCCAGTACTTC.

V usage is TRBV25-1 and J usage is TRBJ1-1; no definite D call. V lost 4 bases to trimming and J lost 13 bases, with 13 bases between them. The CDR3 consists of 11 residues. The V gene's germline CDR1 is MGHDK and CDR2 SYGVNS. The CDR3 sequence: CASSALLIVFF. The DNA of the CDR3 is TGTGCCAGCAGTGCACTTCTTATAGTTTTCTTT.

The chain uses TRBV28 and TRBJ1-2, with a tentative D call TRBD1 (5 bases). Germline-derived CDR1 and CDR2 are MDHEN and SYDVKM. The CDR3 spans 13 residues. Trimming removed 5 bases at V and 1 base at J, with 8 bases between. The CDR3 DNA reads as TGTGCCAGCAGTCCCCAGGGTAACTATGGCTACACCTTC. Translating it yields CASSPQGNYGYTF.

The V and J genes are TRBV27 and TRBJ2-5, with a possible D match to TRBD2 (5 bases). Trimming pared 4 bases from V and 4 bases from J, leaving 13 bases between. The germline V gene has CDR1 MNHEY and CDR2 SMNVEV (reference sequence). The CDR3 is 14 residues long. CDR3 region: CASSSRGRGETQYF. The CDR3 nucleotides read TGTGCCAGCAGTTCAAGAGGGCGAGGAGAGACCCAGTACTTC.

The chain employs TRBV5-8 and TRBJ2-5; TRBD2 matches at 10 bases. This CDR3 spans 15 amino acids. With V trimmed by 4 bases and J by 2 bases, 5 bases remained unmatched. Germline loops: CDR1 SGHTS, CDR2 YDEGEE. The CDR3 nucleotides are TGTGCCAGCAGCCCTGGACTAGCGGCTCAAGAGACCCAGTACTTC. Translated: CASSPGLAAQETQYF.

This chain links TRBV6-6 with TRBJ1-3; D unclear. V lost 4 bases, J lost 0 bases, and 13 bases lay in between. The germline V gene has CDR1 MNHNY and CDR2 SVGAGI (reference sequence). The CDR3 length is 16 residues. The CDR3 bases are TGTGCCAGCAGTTCCCCGACCCAAGCCTCTGGAAACACCATATATTTT. It is translated as CASSSPTQASGNTIYF.

The rearrangement uses TRBV12-3 or TRBV12-4 and TRBJ1-2; no firm D call. V was clipped by 1 base and J by 4 bases, with 7 bases between them. This CDR3 contains 13 residues. The CDR3 DNA reads TGTGCCAGCAGTTTAGGGCAGATCTATGGCTACACCTTC. It is translated as CASSLGQIYGYTF.

V is TRBV12-3 or TRBV12-4 and J is TRBJ1-2, with D unclear. The CDR3 loop spans 13 amino acids. Trimming pared 4 bases from V and 3 bases from J, leaving 9 bases between. The chain's CDR3 is CASSSRADYGYTF. CDR3 bases: TGTGCCAGCAGTTCCAGAGCTGACTATGGCTACACCTTC.

This chain connects TRBV2 to TRBJ1-2; no clear D. Germline-derived CDR1 and CDR2 are SNHLY and FYNNEI. CDR3 length equals 13 residues. Trimming shortened V by 6 bases and J by 4 bases, and 12 bases separated the two germline ends. CDR3 nucleotides: TGTGCCAGCAGCCTGACACCCAGCTATGGCTACACCTTC. Translating it yields CASSLTPSYGYTF.

The genes are TRBV5-1 and TRBJ1-2; tentative D call: TRBD1 (5 bases). The germline V gene encodes CDR1 SGHRS and CDR2 YFSETQ. V dropped 0 bases and J dropped 6 bases, with 9 bases sitting between them. CDR3 length: 13 residues. CDR3 nucleotides: TGCGCCAGCAGCTTGGCCCCGGACAATGGCTACACCTTC. Encoded protein: CASSLAPDNGYTF.

The rearrangement links TRBV15 to TRBJ2-5; D gene ambiguous. Trimming removed 1 base at V and 5 bases at J, with 5 bases between. This CDR3 has 12 amino acids. Per germline, CDR1 LNHNV and CDR2 YYDKDF (reference sequence). In nucleotides, the CDR3 is TGTGCCACCAGCAGAGGAAGCGAGACCCAGTACTTC. It encodes CATSRGSETQYF.

The V gene is TRBV3-1 (or the pseudogene TRBV3-2), the J gene TRBJ2-5; perhaps D is TRBD1 or TRBD2 (7 bases each). V dropped 0 bases and J dropped 2 bases, with 13 bases sitting between them. CDR1 and CDR2 (germline): LGHDT, YNNKEL (reference sequence). CDR3 size: 16 residues. The CDR3 region is CASSQDRGGWQETQYF. The CDR3 coding sequence is TGTGCCAGCAGCCAAGACAGGGGGGGTTGGCAAGAGACCCAGTACTTC.

This chain uses TRBV6-5 with TRBJ1-1; possible D gene TRBD1, 6 bases. Germline CDR1 and CDR2: MNHEY and SVGAGI. V was clipped by 4 bases and J by 1 base, with 7 bases between them. The CDR3 length is 13 residues. In DNA, the CDR3 is TGTGCCAGCAGTTGGACAGAGAACACTGAAGCTTTCTTT. This translates into CASSWTENTEAFF.

V is TRBV13 and J is TRBJ1-5, with D possibly TRBD1 on 5 matching bases. This CDR3 has 14 residues. Per germline, CDR1 PRHDT and CDR2 FYEKMQ (reference sequence). The ends were cut back, 3 bases at V and 1 base at J, with 7 bases in the middle. CDR3 in amino acids: CASSFRDSNQPQHF. As DNA, the CDR3 is TGTGCCAGCAGCTTCCGGGACAGCAATCAGCCCCAGCATTTT.

This clone was picked up one time. The V gene is TRBV9, the J gene TRBJ1-2; TRBD1 matches 7 bases. The V gene end was trimmed by 3 bases and the J gene end by 2 bases; junction bases not matched to a gene: 10. Germline lookup yields CDR1 SGDLS and CDR2 YYNGEE. The CDR3 is made up of 16 amino acids. The DNA for the CDR3 is TGTGCCAGCAGCGAACGGGGGGACAGCCAGAACTATGGCTACACCTTC. Translating it yields CASSERGDSQNYGYTF.

The chain couples TRBV7-9 to TRBJ1-1; D is unresolved. Germline V gene sequence: CDR1 SEHNR, CDR2 FQNEAQ (reference sequence). V shed 5 bases and J shed 1 base, with 11 bases lying between them. CDR3 length: 14 amino acids. The CDR3 DNA sequence: TGTGCCAGCAGCCCATGGGCAGGGAACACTGAAGCTTTCTTT. Protein product: CASSPWAGNTEAFF.

The V and J genes are TRBV5-1 and TRBJ1-2, with a weak D call TRBD1 (6 bases). Germline loops: CDR1 SGHRS, CDR2 YFSETQ. Trimming pared 4 bases from V and 4 bases from J, leaving 17 bases between. The CDR3 is made up of 15 amino acids. In DNA form, the CDR3 reads TGCGCCAGCAGCGCCATATGGGGGGCAAGCTATGGCTACACCTTC. Protein: CASSAIWGASYGYTF.

This sequence joins TRBV7-9 and TRBJ1-1; possibly TRBD1 for D (6 bases). The CDR3 spans 14 residues. Germline CDR1 SEHNR, CDR2 FQNEAQ (reference sequence). V was pared by 5 bases and J by 2 bases, with 12 bases between. The CDR3 region has the DNA TGTGCCAGCAGCGGGCCGGGACAAAACACTGAAGCTTTCTTT. Encoded protein: CASSGPGQNTEAFF.

The chain is built from TRBV11-2 and TRBJ2-7; D may be TRBD1 or TRBD2 (5 bases each). The ends were cut back, 5 bases at V and 3 bases at J, with 17 bases in the middle. The CDR3 loop spans 15 amino acids. The germline V gene encodes CDR1 SGHAT and CDR2 FQNNGV. CDR3 bases: TGTGCCAGCAGCCCCGGAATGGGGGTCGGCTACGAGCAGTACGTC. Translation gives CASSPGMGVGYEQYV.

The chain links TRBV7-9 to TRBJ2-2; no definite D call. V was cut by 4 bases and J by 4 bases, with 19 bases left in between. This CDR3 comprises 17 residues. Germline values: CDR1 SEHNR, CDR2 FQNEAQ (reference sequence). The CDR3 loop is CASSSKVVGHFTGELFF. The DNA for the CDR3 is TGTGCCAGCAGCTCGAAGGTGGTAGGTCACTTCACCGGGGAGCTGTTTTTT.